A selection of T cell receptor beta chains follows, all from one sample in a study of shared clonotypes between healthy human individuals. The table came from immunoSEQ multiplex PCR; TCRdb's copy has only in-frame clones and leaves some out. The sample lists more than 1.2 million clones, 97% to 99% occurring once. Sequencing was done on a sample of naive CD4+ T cells sorted from blood. The receptors were gathered from a man aged 25 to 45 in good health. CDR3s include the opening cysteine and the closing phenylalanine or tryptophan. D genes are given only for firm matches. Clone size, where shown, is once, few, many, or a class for clones that have expanded.

CDR3nt | CDR3aa | d_gene | v_gene | abundance | j_gene
TGTGCCAGCAGTCTCCTGAGCGGGAGGATCGAGTTCTTC | CASSLLSGRIEFF | TRBD2 | TRBV27 | once | TRBJ2-1
TGCGCCAGCAGTGAGCCAGGGAAATGGAGCACTGAAGCTTTCTTT | CASSEPGKWSTEAFF | . | TRBV10-2 | . | TRBJ1-1
TGTGCCAGCAGTTACTTTTCCCCAGGGGCGAACACTGAAGCTTTCTTT | CASSYFSPGANTEAFF | . | TRBV6-5 | . | TRBJ1-1
TGTGCCAGCAGCCGAGAGGGACAGTCCTACGAGCAGTACTTC | CASSREGQSYEQYF | TRBD1 | TRBV9 | . | TRBJ2-7
TGTGCCAGCAGTCCTAAACCGGGGGGGGGATACCAGCCCCAGCATTTT | CASSPKPGGGYQPQHF | . | TRBV27 | . | TRBJ1-5
TGCGCCAGCAGCTTGGGACTAGCCGGCGATACGCAGTATTTT | CASSLGLAGDTQYF | TRBD2 | TRBV5-1 | . | TRBJ2-3
TGTGCCAGCAGCTTGGGGGGGCTGGGCAATCAGCCCCAGCATTTT | CASSLGGLGNQPQHF | . | TRBV7-9 | . | TRBJ1-5
TGTGCCAGCAGAAACACAGGGGGGAGTGAAAAACTGTTTTTT | CASRNTGGSEKLFF | TRBD1 | TRBV6-5 | . | TRBJ1-4
TGCAGCGTTGAACGCGGGAGGGCTCGGTCCTACAATGAGCAGTTCTTC | CSVERGRARSYNEQFF | TRBD2 | TRBV29-1 | . | TRBJ2-1
TGCGCCAGCAGCCACGCCCGGGGACAGGGAGATGTCTATGGCTACACCTTC | CASSHARGQGDVYGYTF | TRBD1 | TRBV4-3 | . | TRBJ1-2
TGTGCCAGCAGTTCCCTCCGCGGGGCCATCGGCCTCAAGCAGTACTTC | CASSSLRGAIGLKQYF | . | TRBV27 | . | TRBJ2-7
TGTGCCAGCAGCTTAGGTACAGCGTACAACTATGGCTACACCTTC | CASSLGTAYNYGYTF | . | TRBV7-9 | . | TRBJ1-2
TGTGCCAGCAGCGTAGCGGGAGGGGACAATCAGCCCCAGCATTTT | CASSVAGGDNQPQHF | . | TRBV9 | . | TRBJ1-5
TGTGCCAGCTCACCAAGAGAGGGGCGGGATGAGCAGTTCTTC | CASSPREGRDEQFF | . | TRBV18 | . | TRBJ2-1
TGTGCCAGCTCACCGTTAGACAGGGCGCAAGAGACCCAGTACTTC | CASSPLDRAQETQYF | TRBD1 | TRBV18 | . | TRBJ2-5
TGTGCCAGCAGTAACGCCCAAGGTCAGGTGAGCTACGAGCAGTACTTC | CASSNAQGQVSYEQYF | . | TRBV6-6 | . | TRBJ2-7
TGTGCCAGCAGTGTGGGGCTGGGGGGCGAGCAGTACTTC | CASSVGLGGEQYF | . | TRBV7-6 | . | TRBJ2-7
TGTGCCAGCAGCCCCACATCGGACCGCATATATTTT | CASSPTSDRIYF | . | TRBV7-2 | . | TRBJ1-3
TGTGCCAGCTCCTCGGGGCAGGAATATGGCTACACCTTC | CASSSGQEYGYTF | . | TRBV18 | once | TRBJ1-2
TGTGCCAGCAGCCCCGCTAGGGTCGCCTACAATGAGCAGTTCTTC | CASSPARVAYNEQFF | . | TRBV7-2 | . | TRBJ2-1
TGCAGTGCTTTAGGGGAGGAGCAGTTCTTC | CSALGEEQFF | . | TRBV20-1 | . | TRBJ2-1
TGCGCCAGCAGCTTGGCGGCAGGGGGCGCAGACTATGGCTACACCTTC | CASSLAAGGADYGYTF | TRBD1 | TRBV5-1 | . | TRBJ1-2
TGTGCCAGCAGCTTAGGCCGGACAGGGGGCGGCACAGATACGCAGTATTTT | CASSLGRTGGGTDTQYF | TRBD1 | TRBV11-2 | . | TRBJ2-3
TGTGCCAGCAGAAACAGGGGGGGTCCGGGCACTGAAGCTTTCTTT | CASRNRGGPGTEAFF | TRBD1 | TRBV6-6 | . | TRBJ1-1
TGTGCCAGCAGTCAAATTATGAACACTGAAGCTTTCTTT | CASSQIMNTEAFF | . | TRBV5-4 | . | TRBJ1-1
TGTGCCATCAGTGGGACTATCGGGGAGCTGTTTTTT | CAISGTIGELFF | . | TRBV10-3 | . | TRBJ2-2
TGCGCCAGCAGCCAAGTTGGGGCTAGCGGGAGGACCGGGGAGCTGTTTTTT | CASSQVGASGRTGELFF | TRBD2 | TRBV4-1 | . | TRBJ2-2
TGTGCCATCAGTGAGAGAGGGGCGATCTATGGCTACACCTTC | CAISERGAIYGYTF | . | TRBV10-3 | . | TRBJ1-2
TGTGCCAGCAGTTTATTGGAACGGAGAGGAGCTAACTATGGCTACACCTTC | CASSLLERRGANYGYTF | . | TRBV28 | once | TRBJ1-2